This TCR beta chain stems from a study of cytomegalovirus exposure and HLA in healthy donors. General study points: Productive status was seen about 87% or about 30% of the time for most TCR beta V segments in an earlier analysis. The study labeled 150 to 200 TCR beta chains cytomegalovirus-associated.

Losses at the gene ends were 6 bases for V and 1 base for J; bases not matched to a gene: 4. The CDR3 length is 15 residues. The germline V gene has CDR1 MNHEY and CDR2 SVGAGI. With regard to this clone: Its antigen is not identified.

The PCR used 60 Vbeta and 13 Jbeta primers. Original processing methods: In a later analysis, 8.5 million to 14 million of some 80 million unique beta chains occurred in at least two donors. Sequencing used immunoSEQ multiplex PCR; TCRdb keeps in-frame clones, though not all of them. V and J calls and clone size are as listed in that table; D and trimming were resolved from the DNA. Recorded for this sample: tens of thousands of clones. The sequence was obtained from a woman aged 60 to 75 in good health and CMV-seronegative. Sample: PBMCs. The rearrangement links TRBV6-5 to TRBJ2-3, with 10 positions matching TRBD2. The CDR3 region has the DNA TGTGCCAGCAGCACGAGCGGGAGGGGCACAGATACGCAGTATTTT. The encoded protein is CASSTSGRGTDTQYF.